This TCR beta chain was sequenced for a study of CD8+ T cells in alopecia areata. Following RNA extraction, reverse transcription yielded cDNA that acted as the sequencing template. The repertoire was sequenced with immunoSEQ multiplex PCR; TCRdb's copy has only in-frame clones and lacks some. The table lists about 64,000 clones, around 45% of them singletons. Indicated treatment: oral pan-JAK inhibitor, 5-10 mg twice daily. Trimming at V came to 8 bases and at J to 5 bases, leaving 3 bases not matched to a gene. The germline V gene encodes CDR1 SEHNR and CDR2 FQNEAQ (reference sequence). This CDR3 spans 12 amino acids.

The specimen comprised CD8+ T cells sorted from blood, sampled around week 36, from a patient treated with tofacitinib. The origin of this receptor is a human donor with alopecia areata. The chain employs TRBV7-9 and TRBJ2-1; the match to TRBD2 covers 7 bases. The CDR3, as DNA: TGTGCCAGCGTCCGGGGGGACAATGAGCAGTTCTTC. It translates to CASVRGDNEQFF.